The rows below give T cell receptor beta chains drawn from one sample of a study of blood T cell repertoires in COVID-19. The assay was immunoSEQ multiplex PCR, and TCRdb's table has in-frame clones only and misses some. Counted here are a few hundred thousand clones, around 87% occurring once; the ten biggest clones make up 7.8%. The sample taken for sequencing was peripheral blood. All receptors come from a woman in her fifties or sixties who had recovered from COVID-19. CDR3s include the opening cysteine and the closing phenylalanine or tryptophan. The D gene is left open where the match is weak. A row's size may be missing; if present it is once, few, many or a size class.

V gene,D gene,J gene,CDR3 length,clone size,CDR3 protein,CDR3 DNA
TRBV4-2,-,TRBJ2-2,16,-,CASSQARLANTGELFF,TGTGCCAGCAGCCAAGCCCGATTAGCGAACACCGGGGAGCTGTTTTTT
TRBV28,-,TRBJ1-4,15,-,CASSYPGTKGEKLFF,TGTGCCAGCAGTTATCCCGGGACAAAGGGTGAAAAACTGTTTTTT
TRBV28,-,TRBJ2-3,15,-,CASSLRRIGGDTQYF,TGTGCCAGCAGTTTACGCCGGATCGGAGGAGATACGCAGTATTTT
TRBV27,TRBD1,TRBJ2-7,16,-,CASSETGTGGVYEQYF,TGTGCCAGCAGTGAAACCGGGACAGGGGGCGTCTACGAGCAGTACTTC
TRBV28,TRBD1,TRBJ1-1,14,-,CASKGTGINTEAFF,TGTGCCAGCAAGGGGACAGGAATAAACACTGAAGCTTTCTTT
TRBV29-1,-,TRBJ2-3,13,-,CSVRGLGTDTQYF,TGCAGCGTACGGGGTCTGGGCACAGATACGCAGTATTTT
TRBV5-1,-,TRBJ2-1,13,-,CASSLQVDNEQFF,TGCGCCAGCAGCTTGCAGGTTGACAATGAGCAGTTCTTC
TRBV7-9,-,TRBJ2-1,16,-,CASSPPGLGSYNEQFF,TGTGCCAGCAGTCCCCCGGGACTGGGCTCCTACAATGAGCAGTTCTTC
TRBV28,TRBD1,TRBJ2-7,13,once,CASSLGTVYEQYF,TGTGCCAGCAGTTTAGGGACAGTCTACGAGCAGTACTTC
TRBV3-1/TRBV3-2,TRBD2,TRBJ2-3,16,-,CASSQVGGGRTDTQYF,TGTGCCAGCAGCCAAGTGGGGGGGGGACGCACAGATACGCAGTATTTT
TRBV27,-,TRBJ1-6,12,-,CASRDSNSPLHF,TGTGCCAGCAGGGACAGTAATTCACCCCTCCACTTT
TRBV10-3,TRBD2,TRBJ2-2,15,once,CAIGTGRAPAGELFF,TGTGCCATCGGTACCGGGAGGGCCCCCGCCGGGGAGCTGTTTTTT
TRBV30,TRBD2,TRBJ2-7,13,-,CAASRTSAGEQYF,TGTGCCGCCTCCCGGACTAGCGCCGGCGAGCAGTACTTC
TRBV2,TRBD1,TRBJ1-2,14,-,CASSLTVGGRGYTF,TGTGCCAGCAGCCTCACCGTAGGGGGCAGGGGCTACACCTTC
TRBV6-5,TRBD1,TRBJ1-1,15,-,CASSYSRSGGTEAFF,TGTGCCAGCAGTTACTCGCGGTCAGGGGGCACTGAAGCTTTCTTT
TRBV5-4,-,TRBJ1-3,14,-,CASSTLGQGNTIYF,TGTGCCAGCAGCACCCTAGGACAGGGAAACACCATATATTTT
TRBV15,-,TRBJ2-5,15,-,CATSADGGTGETQYF,TGTGCCACCAGCGCCGACGGGGGTACGGGAGAGACCCAGTACTTC
TRBV11-1,-,TRBJ2-5,13,-,CASSQGLRETQYF,TGTGCCAGCAGCCAGGGATTACGAGAGACCCAGTACTTC
TRBV7-2,-,TRBJ1-3,15,-,CASSPQGLAGNTIYF,TGTGCCAGCAGTCCACAGGGTCTCGCTGGAAACACCATATATTTT
TRBV3-1/TRBV3-2,-,TRBJ2-5,14,-,CASSQGRQGGTQYF,TGTGCCAGCAGCCAGGGGCGGCAGGGTGGGACCCAGTACTTC
TRBV7-3,TRBD2,TRBJ2-1,15,-,CASSFGGRRYNEQFF,TGTGCCAGCAGCTTCGGCGGGAGGCGATACAATGAGCAGTTCTTC
TRBV9,TRBD1,TRBJ2-1,14,-,CASSSGQGVNEQFF,TGTGCCAGCAGCTCTGGACAGGGGGTCAATGAGCAGTTCTTC
TRBV18,-,TRBJ1-1,13,-,CASSPPLVTEAFF,TGTGCCAGCTCACCACCGTTAGTAACTGAAGCTTTCTTT
TRBV7-9,-,TRBJ2-5,14,-,CASSLASGVETQYF,TGTGCCAGCAGCTTAGCGTCAGGGGTTGAGACCCAGTACTTC
TRBV28,-,TRBJ1-2,12,-,CASSRRGYGYTF,TGTGCCAGCAGTCGCCGGGGCTATGGCTACACCTTC
TRBV4-1,TRBD1,TRBJ1-2,17,-,CASSQVPRQGPLAGYTF,TGCGCCAGCAGCCAAGTGCCCCGACAGGGACCCCTTGCTGGCTACACCTTC
TRBV5-4,TRBD1,TRBJ2-2,15,once,CASSQGGANTGELFF,TGTGCCAGCAGCCAAGGGGGCGCGAACACCGGGGAGCTGTTTTTT
TRBV7-2,TRBD1,TRBJ2-7,15,-,CASSLAGRGHDEQYF,TGTGCCAGCAGCTTAGCAGGCAGGGGGCACGACGAGCAGTACTTC
TRBV15,-,TRBJ2-3,17,-,CATSRVLSLRNTDTQYF,TGTGCCACCAGCAGAGTTTTGTCGCTACGAAACACAGATACGCAGTATTTT
TRBV7-2,-,TRBJ2-7,15,once,CASSLGAGASYEQYF,TGTGCCAGCAGCTTAGGGGCGGGGGCCTCCTACGAGCAGTACTTC
TRBV13,TRBD1,TRBJ2-7,17,-,CASSAPVGQASSYEQYF,TGTGCCAGCAGCGCACCCGTGGGACAGGCAAGCTCCTACGAGCAGTACTTC
TRBV7-8,TRBD2,TRBJ2-5,17,-,CASSTPLAVNGKETQYF,TGTGCCAGCAGCACACCCCTAGCGGTCAACGGCAAAGAGACCCAGTACTTC
TRBV7-2,-,TRBJ1-1,14,-,CASSRGGRRTEAFF,TGTGCCAGCAGCCGCGGGGGGAGAAGAACTGAAGCTTTCTTT
TRBV6-2/TRBV6-3,TRBD1,TRBJ2-5,14,-,CASSYVTGEETQYF,TGTGCCAGCAGTTACGTAACAGGGGAAGAGACCCAGTACTTC
TRBV6-5,-,TRBJ2-2,13,-,CASSYRGTGELFF,TGTGCCAGCAGTTATCGGGGGACCGGGGAGCTGTTTTTT
TRBV12-3/TRBV12-4,-,TRBJ2-7,12,once,CASSSGEGEQYF,TGTGCCAGCAGTTCAGGGGAGGGCGAGCAGTACTTC
TRBV28,-,TRBJ2-7,12,-,CASSPNSYEQYF,TGTGCCAGCAGTCCCAACAGCTACGAGCAGTACTTC